This T cell receptor (beta chain) was captured by sequencing in a study of glioma-infiltrating T cells after dendritic cell vaccination. Study overall: Dendritic cell vaccination trial patients had either newly diagnosed or recurrent glioblastoma.

Primers: 60 V beta forward and 13 J beta reverse. Assay: immunoSEQ multiplex PCR; the TCRdb copy retains only in-frame clones and omits some. This table holds under 100,000 clones, around three quarters found once. Worth noting for this clone: Its antigen is not known.

Patients had residual fresh-frozen tumor tissue and more than two years of survival data. Study-wide results and caveats: TCR clonality showed no direct relationship with survival.

The origin of this receptor is a human donor with glioblastoma. The sample here was blood, taken before dendritic cell vaccination.

In DNA form, the CDR3 reads TGCGCCAGCAGCCGGGGGCTAGCGGGCCCCTACGAGCAGTACTTC. Residues: CASSRGLAGPYEQYF. This sequence joins TRBV5-1 and TRBJ2-7; the match to TRBD2 covers 8 bases. Germline V gene data show CDR1 as SGHRS and CDR2 as YFSETQ. V trimming: 4 bases; J trimming: 2 bases; junction bases outside the gene matches: 8. This CDR3 is built from 15 residues. The full variable domain, its missing parts supplied by reference TRBV5-1 and TRBJ2-7, is KAGVTQTPRYLIKTRGQQVTLSCSPISGHRSVSWYQQTPGQGLQFLFEYFSETQRNKGNFPGRFSGRQFSNSRSEMNVSTLELGDSALYLCASSRGLAGPYEQYFGPGTRLTVT.